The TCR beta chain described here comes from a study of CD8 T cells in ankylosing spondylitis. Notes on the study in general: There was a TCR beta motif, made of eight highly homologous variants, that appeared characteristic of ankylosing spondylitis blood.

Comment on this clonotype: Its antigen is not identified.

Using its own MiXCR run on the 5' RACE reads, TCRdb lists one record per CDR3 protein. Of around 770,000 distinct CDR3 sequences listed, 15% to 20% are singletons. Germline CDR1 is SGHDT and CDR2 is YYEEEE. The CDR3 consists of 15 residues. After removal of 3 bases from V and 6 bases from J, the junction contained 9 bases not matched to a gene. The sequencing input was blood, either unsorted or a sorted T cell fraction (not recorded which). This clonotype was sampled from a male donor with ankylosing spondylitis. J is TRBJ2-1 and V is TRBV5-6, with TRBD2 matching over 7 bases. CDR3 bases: TGTGCCAGCAGCTCCCTAGCGGACCCCCCCAATGAGCAGTTCTTC. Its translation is CASSSLADPPNEQFF.